Listed here are 15 T cell receptor beta chains from one sample, sequenced in a study of T cells in Graves' hyperthyroidism and ophthalmopathy. Researchers amplified the TCR beta CDR3 regions from RNA transcripts. A first-round RT-PCR of the TCR CDR3 used the HTBI primer set. TCRdb analysed the multiplex PCR reads with MiXCR anew, one entry per CDR3 protein. The data contain 600,000 to 700,000 distinct CDR3 sequences, roughly 14% of them singletons. Sequencing was carried out using blood. These receptors originate from a woman aged 40 to 50 with Graves' ophthalmopathy.

This clonotype has more than one count but fewer than ten. This chain joins TRBV12-3 or TRBV12-4 and TRBJ2-4; the D gene is possibly TRBD1 (6 bases). The V end was cut by 7 bases, the J end by 1 base, with 11 bases between. The CDR3 sequence is 14 residues long. CDR3 DNA sequence: TGTGCCAGCACTCTTCAGGGGGCCAAAAACATTCAGTACTTC. Translation gives CASTLQGAKNIQYF.

This clonotype was observed at least ten times. The chain's CDR3 is CSALAGGGSGELFF. In nucleotides, the CDR3 is TGCAGTGCGCTGGCGGGAGGGGGTTCCGGGGAGCTGTTTTTT. The J gene is TRBJ2-2, the V gene TRBV20-1; 9 bases match TRBD2. Per the germline V gene, CDR1 is DFQATT and CDR2 is SNEGSKA (reference sequence). V was clipped by 6 bases and J by 6 bases; unmatched bases: 8. The CDR3 totals 14 residues.

This chain links TRBV20-1 with TRBJ2-7; possible D gene TRBD2, 5 bases. V was pared by 6 bases and J by 5 bases, with 14 bases between. Germline V lookup: CDR1 DFQATT, CDR2 SNEGSKA (reference sequence). The CDR3 loop spans 12 amino acids. This CDR3 reads CSAERVKNEQYF. The CDR3 DNA follows: TGCAGTGCCGAGAGGGTAAAGAACGAGCAGTACTTC.

CDR3 DNA: TGTGCCAGCAGTCGCCGGGGGGGGGCCTATGGCTACACCTTC. This translates into CASSRRGGAYGYTF. The chain recombines TRBV5-6 with TRBJ1-2, with TRBD1 as a possible D gene (6 bases). This CDR3 is built from 14 residues. The V end was cut by 5 bases, the J end by 4 bases, with 15 bases between. From germline, CDR1 is SGHDT and CDR2 YYEEEE.

This clonotype was detected many times. The rearrangement uses TRBV15 and TRBJ2-5; unclear D gene. V gave up 5 bases and J gave up 0 bases, with 13 bases separating them. The CDR3 spans 15 residues. Looked up from germline, CDR1 is LNHNV and CDR2 is YYDKDF (reference sequence). For the CDR3, the DNA is TGTGCCACCAGCCCTCCCCTTGAGTACCAAGAGACCCAGTACTTC. The encoded protein is CATSPPLEYQETQYF.

This clonotype has a count of ten or more. V gene TRBV5-6 combines with J gene TRBJ1-3; D is unresolved. The CDR3 has 14 residues. The germline V and J ends were trimmed by 4 bases and 4 bases, with 12 bases remaining between them. Germline lookup yields CDR1 SGHDT and CDR2 YYEEEE. CDR3 coding DNA: TGTGCCAGCAGCGGCGAGGGTCTCGGAAACACCATATATTTT. Its translation is CASSGEGLGNTIYF.

CDR3 sequence (DNA): TGTGCCAGCAGCTTTGCCCCAGAGGGGCACAGGGTCGAGCAGTACTTC. Translated: CASSFAPEGHRVEQYF. The chain joins TRBV7-2 to TRBJ2-7; D is perhaps TRBD1 (6 bases). The V end lost 3 bases, the J end lost 6 bases, and 21 bases lay between the germline ends. CDR3 size: 16 residues. CDR1 and CDR2 (germline): SGHTA, FQGNSA.

In its sample, this clonotype was seen many times. V usage is TRBV6-1 and J usage is TRBJ1-2; 7 nucleotides agree with TRBD1. The J segment lost 2 bases and the V segment lost 8 bases, leaving 5 bases of the junction unmatched. Looked up from germline, CDR1 is MNHNS and CDR2 is SASEGT. The CDR3 has 13 residues. The chain's CDR3 is CASWDSSNYGYTF. DNA for the CDR3: TGTGCCAGCTGGGACAGCTCAAACTATGGCTACACCTTC.

This clonotype was observed many times. CDR3 DNA: TGTGCCAGTAGGAACCGGGACTACCAAAACAATGAGCAGTTCTTC. Amino acid sequence: CASRNRDYQNNEQFF. V usage is TRBV19 and J usage is TRBJ2-1; 7 nucleotides align to TRBD2. Germline assignment: CDR1 LNHDA and CDR2 SQIVND (reference sequence). J lost 5 bases, V lost 6 bases, and 10 bases had no gene match. The CDR3 loop spans 15 amino acids. The variable domain in full, completed from reference TRBV19 and TRBJ2-1, reads DGGITQSPKYLFRKEGQNVTLSCEQNLNHDAMYWYRQDPGQGLRLIYYSQIVNDFQKGDIAEGYSVSREKKESFPLTVTSAQKNPTAFYLCASRNRDYQNNEQFFGPGTRLTVL.

This clonotype was counted many times. The CDR3: CASRATGTFSGYTF. In nucleotides, the CDR3 is TGCGCCAGCAGAGCGACCGGGACCTTCTCTGGCTACACCTTC. This chain links TRBV5-1 with TRBJ1-2, with D possibly being TRBD1 (5 bases). CDR1 and CDR2 (germline): SGHRS, YFSETQ. V lost 5 bases, J lost 7 bases, and 18 bases lay in between. The length of the CDR3 is 14 residues.

This rearrangement joins TRBV2 to TRBJ1-1, with TRBD1 as a possible D gene (6 bases). The germline V gene has CDR1 SNHLY and CDR2 FYNNEI. V gave up 8 bases and J gave up 0 bases, with 19 bases separating them. The CDR3 length is 16 residues. The CDR3 DNA is TGTGCCAGCGGCCTCGGGGGGGCGGGATTGAACACTGAAGCTTTCTTT. It encodes CASGLGGAGLNTEAFF.

This clonotype has only a few counts. The chain recombines TRBV7-9 with TRBJ2-5, with D unclear. V was trimmed by 4 bases and J by 4 bases, leaving 13 bases between them. Germline V gene sequence: CDR1 SEHNR, CDR2 FQNEAQ (reference sequence). The CDR3 has 14 residues. In nucleotides, the CDR3 is TGTGCCAGCAGCTATCCGACCCACGGAGAGACCCAGTACTTC. As protein: CASSYPTHGETQYF.

This clonotype has ten or more counts. This sequence joins TRBV28 and TRBJ2-2; 8 bases are shared with TRBD1. The V segment lost 6 bases and the J segment 0 bases; nucleotides outside the gene matches: 3. The length of the CDR3 is 15 residues. The germline V gene has CDR1 MDHEN and CDR2 SYDVKM. Here the CDR3 DNA reads TGTGCCAGCAGACTACAGGGGGCGAACACCGGGGAGCTGTTTTTT. Amino acid sequence: CASRLQGANTGELFF.

The rearrangement links TRBV29-1 to TRBJ2-3, with unresolved D. Germline CDR1 SQVTM, CDR2 ANQGSEA. V lost 0 bases, J lost 6 bases, and 22 bases lay in between. CDR3 length: 17 residues. The DNA for the CDR3 is TGCAGCGTTGAAGATCTGGCGGCTCTCGATGTGATGGATACGCAGTATTTT. Its protein product is CSVEDLAALDVMDTQYF.

This clonotype showed up just a few times. J is TRBJ2-2 and V is TRBV12-3 or TRBV12-4; 11 nucleotides align to TRBD2. This CDR3 contains 16 residues. With V trimmed by 7 bases and J by 2 bases, 6 bases remained unmatched. The CDR3 loop is CASTRTSGLNTGELFF. DNA of the CDR3: TGTGCCAGCACCCGGACTAGCGGGTTAAACACCGGGGAGCTGTTTTTT.